The subject of this entry is one T cell receptor (beta chain). Original analysis: Reference gene primers were amplified, and this amplification served to estimate nucleated cell counts. Data came from immunoSEQ multiplex PCR; TCRdb stores just in-frame clones and leaves some out. V, J and clone size were drawn from that table, and D and trimming were deduced from the DNA. The table has about 97,000 clones, about 86% seen once. This sample was included in a study of blood T cell repertoires in COVID-19. V lost 4 bases, J lost 2 bases, and 4 bases stayed unmatched. From germline, CDR1 is SGHNT and CDR2 YYREEE (reference sequence). There are 14 residues in the CDR3.

The chain uses TRBV5-4 and TRBJ1-2, with TRBD1 matching over 8 bases. The clonotype comes from a human donor in a cohort sampled during active COVID-19. The sample comprised peripheral blood. The CDR3 DNA reads as TGTGCCAGCAGCACCCGGACAGGGAACTATGGCTACACCTTC. This translates into CASSTRTGNYGYTF. Combining the CDR3 with reference TRBV5-4 and TRBJ1-2 gives the whole variable domain ETGVTQSPTHLIKTRGQQVTLRCSSQSGHNTVSWYQQALGQGPQFIFQYYREEENGRGNFPPRFSGLQFPNYSSELNVNALELDDSALYLCASSTRTGNYGYTFGSGTRLTVV.